The T cell receptor (beta chain) described here comes from a study of blood T cells in healthy people across ages. CDR1 SNHLY and CDR2 FYNNEI come from the germline V gene. V was pared by 6 bases and J by 7 bases, with 15 bases between. The length of the CDR3 is 14 residues. Sample donors were healthy Caucasian individuals that came from Russia, aged roughly 6 to 95. Study-wide findings and caveats: Researchers judged that diversity estimates from one million T cells fell short of true values.

As regards this clonotype: Its antigen is not known.

The second PCR ran roughly 6 to 11 cycles with a sample-barcoded 5' primer and J-beta primers. Each sample yielded at least 3 million CDR3-containing paired-end reads. One entry per CDR3 protein results from TCRdb running MiXCR on the 5' RACE reads. This sample has around 800,000 distinct CDR3 sequences, with around 25% found just once. These data also formed part of another study, on T cells of mothers and their children. In that study: Overlap measured in related mother-child pairs was slightly, non-significantly higher than in unrelated pairs.

The source of this sequence is a boy aged 5-17 years in good health. Sample: blood. The V and J genes are TRBV2 and TRBJ1-4; no firm D call. In nucleotides, the CDR3 is TGTGCCAGCAGCCGCGGGGAGTTCGGTGAAAAACTGTTTTTT. Encoded protein: CASSRGEFGEKLFF.